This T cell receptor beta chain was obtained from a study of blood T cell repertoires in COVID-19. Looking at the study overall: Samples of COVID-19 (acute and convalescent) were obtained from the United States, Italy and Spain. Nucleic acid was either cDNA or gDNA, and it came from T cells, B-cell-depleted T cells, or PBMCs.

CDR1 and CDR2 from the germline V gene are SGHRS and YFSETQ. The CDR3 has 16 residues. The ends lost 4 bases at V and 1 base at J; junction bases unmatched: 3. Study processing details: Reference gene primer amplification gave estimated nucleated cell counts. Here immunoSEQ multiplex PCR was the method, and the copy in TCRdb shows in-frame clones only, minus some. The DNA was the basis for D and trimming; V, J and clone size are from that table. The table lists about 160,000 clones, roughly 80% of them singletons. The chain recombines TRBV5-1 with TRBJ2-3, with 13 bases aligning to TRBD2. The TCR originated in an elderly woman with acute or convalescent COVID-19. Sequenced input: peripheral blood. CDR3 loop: CASSEGTSGGTDTQYF. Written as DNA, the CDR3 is TGCGCCAGCAGCGAAGGGACTAGCGGGGGCACAGATACGCAGTATTTT.